These 27 T cell receptor beta chains originate from one sample sequenced in a study of CD8+CD57+ T cells in acquired aplastic anemia. TCR beta VDJ and CDR3 were profiled, and genomic DNA was the template. TCRdb ran MiXCR on the reads and lists one entry per CDR3 protein. This table has around 170,000 distinct CDR3 sequences, 48% appearing once. CD8+CD57+ cell expansion, shown by flow cytometry, had occurred in the patients selected for sequencing. Sequenced: sorted CD4+, CD8+, or CD8+CD57+ T cells (not recorded which) from PBMCs. The receptor set was obtained from a human donor with aplastic anemia.

This clonotype was found a few times. The chain has TRBV2 and TRBJ2-7; D is unclear. The CDR3 has 13 residues. Germline CDR1 and CDR2: SNHLY and FYNNEI. V was clipped by 4 bases and J by 4 bases, with 11 bases between them. CDR3 nucleotides: TGTGCCAGCAGTGCGCCCTACCTATACGAGCAGTACTTC. Its protein is CASSAPYLYEQYF.

There are many counts of this clonotype. This chain uses TRBV12-3 or TRBV12-4 with TRBJ2-5; the D is unclear. The CDR3 loop spans 15 amino acids. V lost 6 bases, J lost 2 bases, and 16 bases lay in between. The CDR3 loop is CASSGIGHRQETQYF. CDR3 bases: TGTGCCAGCAGCGGCATTGGGCACCGGCAAGAGACCCAGTACTTC.

This clonotype came up many times. The chain recombines TRBV5-5 with TRBJ1-1; 8 bases are a match to TRBD1. V shed 4 bases and J 0 bases; nucleotides not matched to a gene: 2. In germline, CDR1 is SGHKS, CDR2 YYEKEE (reference sequence). The CDR3 is made up of 14 amino acids. CDR3 DNA sequence: TGTGCCAGCAGCCGACAGGGGATGAACACTGAAGCTTTCTTT. Translation: CASSRQGMNTEAFF. The whole variable domain, remainder taken from reference TRBV5-5 and TRBJ1-1, is DAGVTQSPTHLIKTRGQQVTLRCSPISGHKSVSWYQQVLGQGPQFIFQYYEKEERGRGNFPDRFSARQFPNYSSELNVNALLLGDSALYLCASSRQGMNTEAFFGQGTRLTVV.

This clonotype has a count of ten or more. The chain combines TRBV15 with TRBJ1-3; tentatively, D is TRBD1 (5 bases). Germline V gene lookup returns CDR1 LNHNV and CDR2 YYDKDF (reference sequence). Trimming cost V 1 base and J 1 base, with 11 bases left between them. This CDR3 has 16 residues. CDR3 sequence (DNA): TGTGCCACCAGCAGAGGGGGGGTCTTATCTGGAAACACCATATATTTT. Encoded protein: CATSRGGVLSGNTIYF.

The chain recombines TRBV5-1 with TRBJ1-2; D remains unclear. V lost 0 bases and J 4 bases, leaving 13 bases between the germline ends. Germline CDR1 reads SGHRS; CDR2 reads YFSETQ. The CDR3 is made up of 15 amino acids. Here the CDR3 reads CASSLGGDILYGYTF. CDR3 DNA: TGCGCCAGCAGCTTGGGTGGCGACATCCTCTATGGCTACACCTTC.

The rearrangement links TRBV25-1 to TRBJ2-7, with a weak D call TRBD2 (5 bases). CDR1 is MGHDK and CDR2 is SYGVNS in the germline V gene. The CDR3 runs 14 residues. Trimming took off 5 bases at V and 1 base at J, with 12 bases between the two ends. CDR3 coding DNA: TGTGCCAGCAGTAAGGCGGGTACGTCCTACGAGCAGTACTTC. Protein: CASSKAGTSYEQYF.

The chain joins TRBV5-1 to TRBJ2-7; D might be TRBD2 (7 bases). Trimming took 3 bases from V and 3 from J, leaving 16 bases between them. CDR3 length: 15 residues. Looked up from germline, CDR1 is SGHRS and CDR2 is YFSETQ. Here the CDR3 DNA reads TGCGCCAGCAGCTGGGCGGGGGAAGGGGGCTACGAGCAGTACTTC. Amino acids: CASSWAGEGGYEQYF.

This clonotype was recorded many times. V and J are TRBV3-1 and TRBJ2-1; D not certain. The CDR3 length is 12 residues. The ends were cut back, 5 bases at V and 5 bases at J, with 7 bases in the middle. The V gene's germline CDR1 is LGHDT and CDR2 YNNKEL (reference sequence). As DNA, the CDR3 is TGTGCCAGCAGCTTCAATCACAATGAGCAGTTCTTC. Translated: CASSFNHNEQFF.

This clonotype was counted only a few times. This chain uses TRBV5-1 with TRBJ2-1; D is possibly TRBD2 (5 bases). Per the germline V gene, CDR1 is SGHRS and CDR2 is YFSETQ. The CDR3 is 14 amino acids. V lost 0 bases and J lost 6, with 10 bases in between. CDR3 sequence: CASSLAGSLNEQFF. Here the CDR3 DNA reads TGCGCCAGCAGCTTGGCGGGAAGCCTCAATGAGCAGTTCTTC.

As for this clonotype: Possible read error: a much larger clone is one base away. The V call is TRBV20-1, the J call TRBJ2-1, with 7 bases matching TRBD1. The CDR3 runs to 15 residues. CDR1 is DFQATT, CDR2 SNEGSKA, per germline (reference sequence). The CDR3 nucleotides read TGCATTGCTAGAGATGTCGTAAAAGGGGGCTCTGAGCAGTTCTTC. Encoded protein: CIARDVVKGGSEQFF.

This clonotype was observed many times. The chain has TRBV6-6 and TRBJ1-1; possible D gene TRBD1, 5 bases. The germline V and J ends were trimmed by 2 bases and 8 bases, with 12 bases remaining between them. The CDR3 has 13 amino acids. Germline V CDR1 and CDR2: MNHNY, SVGAGI (reference sequence). CDR3 sequence (DNA): TGTGCCAGCAGTTACACGGGGGTACCCGAAGCTTTCTTT. This encodes CASSYTGVPEAFF.

In its sample, this clonotype was seen many times. V and J are TRBV29-1 and TRBJ2-7, with D unresolved. The germline gives CDR1 SQVTM, CDR2 ANQGSEA. Trimming left V 7 bases short and J 1 base short, with 2 bases between. The CDR3 covers 9 residues. Here the CDR3 reads CSESYEQYF. In nucleotides, the CDR3 is TGCAGCGAGTCCTACGAGCAGTACTTC.

The sample holds a few counts of this clonotype. CDR3 in amino acids: CAISESTTPEAFF. The CDR3 bases are TGTGCCATCAGTGAGTCGACGACCCCTGAAGCTTTCTTT. The V gene is TRBV10-3, the J gene TRBJ1-1; D is undetermined. Germline CDR1 reads ENHRY; CDR2 reads SYGVKD. The CDR3 covers 13 residues. Trimming removed 0 bases at V and 6 bases at J, with 8 bases between.

The sample holds a few counts of this clonotype. This chain links TRBV6-2 or TRBV6-3 with TRBJ2-1, with 13 nucleotides matching TRBD2. V was pared by 0 bases and J by 1 base, with 3 bases of the junction left unmatched. This CDR3 region has 18 residues. Germline V gene sequence: CDR1 MNHEY, CDR2 SVGEGT. CDR3 residues: CASSYSQLAGGSYNEQFF. DNA of the CDR3: TGTGCCAGCAGTTACTCGCAACTAGCGGGAGGGTCCTACAATGAGCAGTTCTTC.

In this sample, this clonotype turned up many times. This rearrangement joins TRBV20-1 to TRBJ2-6, with D possibly being TRBD1 or TRBD2 (5 bases each). Germline CDR1 DFQATT, CDR2 SNEGSKA (reference sequence). With 1 base removed from V and 2 bases from J, the gap between germline ends came to 6 bases. CDR3 length: 14 residues. This CDR3 reads CSARVGAGANVLTF. The DNA for the CDR3 is TGCAGTGCTAGAGTGGGGGCTGGGGCCAACGTCCTGACTTTC.

The CDR3 sequence: CASRTEVYGVYEQYF. The CDR3 coding sequence is TGTGCCAGTAGGACTGAGGTTTACGGTGTTTACGAGCAGTACTTC. V gene TRBV19 combines with J gene TRBJ2-7, with D unresolved. The V end lost 6 bases, the J end lost 4 bases, and 19 bases lay between the germline ends. The germline gives CDR1 LNHDA, CDR2 SQIVND (reference sequence). The CDR3 is 15 residues long.

V gene TRBV7-2 combines with J gene TRBJ1-1; tentative D call: TRBD1 (5 bases). There are 15 residues in the CDR3. The V and J ends lost 1 base and 4 bases respectively, with 13 bases between them. CDR1 and CDR2 from the germline V gene are SGHTA and FQGNSA. For the CDR3, the DNA is TGTGCCAGCAGCTTAGGAGGGACGGTGGGCACTGAAGCTTTCTTT. The encoded protein is CASSLGGTVGTEAFF.

The chain uses TRBV7-9 and TRBJ2-1; D may be TRBD1 (5 bases). Germline V gene data show CDR1 as SEHNR and CDR2 as FQNEAQ (reference sequence). V was shortened by 5 bases and J by 6 bases, with 11 bases between the two germline ends. The CDR3 loop spans 13 amino acids. CDR3 loop: CASSNRQPNEQFF. In nucleotides, the CDR3 is TGTGCCAGCAGCAACCGACAGCCCAATGAGCAGTTCTTC. Supplemented by reference TRBV7-9 and TRBJ2-1, the full variable domain reads DTGVSQNPRHKITKRGQNVTFRCDPISEHNRLYWYRQTLGQGPEFLTYFQNEAQLEKSRLLSDRFSAERPKGSFSTLEIQRTEQGDSAMYLCASSNRQPNEQFFGPGTRLTVL.

This clonotype was seen a few times. V usage is TRBV24-1 and J usage is TRBJ2-2, with 9 bases fitting TRBD1. The CDR3 is made up of 14 amino acids. Germline V gene sequence: CDR1 KGHDR, CDR2 SFDVKD. Trimming took 7 bases from V and 3 from J; bases not matched to a gene: 2. The CDR3 protein is CATRDRGDTGELFF. CDR3 nucleotides: TGTGCCACCAGAGACAGGGGGGACACCGGGGAGCTGTTTTTT.

The chain is built from TRBV20-1 and TRBJ2-2; TRBD2 is a possible D gene (6 bases). Germline V gene data show CDR1 as DFQATT and CDR2 as SNEGSKA (reference sequence). The germline V and J ends were trimmed by 1 base and 3 bases, with 9 bases remaining between them. CDR3 length: 14 residues. The DNA for the CDR3 is TGCAGTGCTAGAGCGGGAGTGGACACCGGGGAGCTGTTTTTT. It translates to CSARAGVDTGELFF.

Regarding this clonotype: This sequence may be a read error, since a much larger clone differs from it by one base. This chain connects TRBV12-3 or TRBV12-4 to TRBJ2-2; TRBD2 might be the D (5 bases). The CDR3 has 14 amino acids. The CDR3 loop is CASCKDGNTGELSF. The CDR3 DNA follows: TGTGCCAGCTGCAAGGACGGCAACACCGGGGAGCTGTCTTTT.

Notes on this clonotype: Being one base from a much bigger clone, this may be a read error. The chain employs TRBV24-1 and TRBJ1-6; unclear D gene. The CDR3 is made up of 20 amino acids. V gave up 5 bases and J gave up 8 bases, with 30 bases separating them. Germline CDR1 is KGHDR and CDR2 is SFDVKD. CDR3 in amino acids: CATSGNPDPQTAICDSPLHF. CDR3 nucleotides: TGTGCCACCAGTGGAAACCCGGACCCACAGACGGCCATATGTGATTCACCCCTCCACTTT.

In its sample, this clonotype was seen a few times. The chain's CDR3 is CATSDLGGAGHNEQFF. The CDR3 nucleotides read TGTGCCACCAGTGATTTAGGTGGGGCAGGGCATAATGAGCAGTTCTTC. The chain is built from TRBV24-1 and TRBJ2-1, with a tentative D call TRBD1 (5 bases). Per germline, CDR1 KGHDR and CDR2 SFDVKD. The CDR3 is made up of 16 amino acids. V gave up 1 base and J gave up 7 bases, with 16 bases separating them.

To note about this clonotype: Germline is not matched at one junction end, which may reflect a read error. The chain combines TRBV20-1 with TRBJ2-7; D unresolved. The CDR3 is made up of 14 amino acids. Germline V gene data show CDR1 as DFQATT and CDR2 as SNEGSKA (reference sequence). CDR3 sequence reads: CSARASAGSYERYF. The CDR3 DNA is TGCAGTGCTAGGGCGTCTGCTGGTAGCTACGAGCGGTACTTC.

The V call is TRBV29-1, the J call TRBJ2-1; 9 bases match TRBD1. This CDR3 has 15 residues. The V segment lost 0 bases and the J segment 5 bases; nucleotides outside the gene matches: 5. The V gene's germline CDR1 is SQVTM and CDR2 ANQGSEA. CDR3 sequence (DNA): TGCAGCGTTGAAGATCCGCGACAGGGGGACAATGAGCAGTTCTTC. It translates to CSVEDPRQGDNEQFF.

This clonotype was seen ten or more times. V and J are TRBV6-4 and TRBJ2-1; TRBD1 or TRBD2 may be the D gene (5 bases each). The CDR3 is made up of 13 amino acids. CDR1 and CDR2 (germline): MRHNA, SNTAGT. The V and J ends lost 1 base and 7 bases respectively, with 8 bases between them. This CDR3 reads CASSDLGVNEQFF. As DNA, the CDR3 is TGTGCCAGCAGTGACTTGGGGGTGAATGAGCAGTTCTTC.

This clonotype was observed many times. CDR3 nucleotide sequence: TGTGCCAGCAGCCCGGACCCCACCTACGAGCAGTACTTC. Translation: CASSPDPTYEQYF. The V call is TRBV7-9, the J call TRBJ2-7; no firm D call. CDR3 length: 13 amino acids. The V gene lost 5 bases and the J gene lost 2 bases, with 10 bases spanning the gap. Germline loops: CDR1 SEHNR, CDR2 FQNEAQ (reference sequence). The whole variable domain, filled in from reference TRBV7-9 and TRBJ2-7, reads DTGVSQNPRHKITKRGQNVTFRCDPISEHNRLYWYRQTLGQGPEFLTYFQNEAQLEKSRLLSDRFSAERPKGSFSTLEIQRTEQGDSAMYLCASSPDPTYEQYFGPGTRLTVT.